Each of the 17 T cell receptor beta chains below was sequenced from the same sample in a study of breast tumors, draining lymph nodes, adjacent tissues. Axillary draining lymph nodes of breast cancer patients supplied the node samples. TCRdb processed the multiplex PCR reads anew with MiXCR; each CDR3 protein has one entry. The sample lists about 230,000 distinct CDR3 sequences, about a third occurring once. Sequenced sample: axillary lymph node tissue. These receptors originate from a female donor with breast cancer. Some clones in this sample may be carry-over from other donors' samples.

Only a few counts were recorded for this clonotype. The V and J genes are TRBV20-1 and TRBJ1-1; D ambiguous. The germline V gene has CDR1 DFQATT and CDR2 SNEGSKA (reference sequence). The V and J ends lost 6 bases and 7 bases respectively, with 15 bases between them. CDR3 size: 12 residues. The CDR3 region is CSATRTVLEAFF. In nucleotides, the CDR3 is TGCAGTGCCACCAGGACGGTCCTTGAAGCTTTCTTT.

In this sample, this clonotype turned up a few times. The chain joins TRBV10-3 to TRBJ1-1; possibly TRBD1 for D (5 bases). Between the trimmed V and J ends, which lost 2 bases and 1 base, there was a span of 5 bases. CDR1 is ENHRY, CDR2 SYGVKD, per germline. The CDR3 has 13 amino acids. CDR3 coding DNA: TGTGCCATCAGTGAGACAGGGAACACTGAAGCTTTCTTT. Translated, it gives CAISETGNTEAFF.

This clonotype was counted at least ten times. The genes are TRBV6-6 and TRBJ2-7; possible D gene TRBD2, 5 bases. V dropped 2 bases and J dropped 0 bases, with 8 bases sitting between them. Germline V gene data show CDR1 as MNHNY and CDR2 as SVGAGI (reference sequence). The CDR3 is 14 amino acids. The CDR3: CASSYVRDSYEQYF. CDR3 DNA: TGTGCCAGCAGTTACGTGAGGGACTCCTACGAGCAGTACTTC.

This chain links TRBV19 with TRBJ1-6; tentative D call: TRBD1 (6 bases). There are 14 residues in the CDR3. Trimming left V 5 bases short and J 7 bases short, with 12 bases between. CDR1 and CDR2 from the germline V gene are LNHDA and SQIVND (reference sequence). CDR3 DNA: TGTGCCAGTAGTCTATTAACAGGGAATTCACCCCTCCACTTT. It encodes CASSLLTGNSPLHF.

The chain has TRBV20-1 and TRBJ1-5; TRBD1 might be the D (5 bases). Trimming removed 6 bases from V and 4 bases from J, with 19 bases in between. Germline V gene sequence: CDR1 DFQATT, CDR2 SNEGSKA (reference sequence). The CDR3 runs 15 residues. The CDR3 nucleotides are TGCAGTGCCCCTCCCGGCGGGGCGCCAAATCAGCCCCAGCATTTT. Its protein product is CSAPPGGAPNQPQHF.

The chain employs TRBV7-7 and TRBJ2-3, with D perhaps matching TRBD2 (7 bases). The germline V gene encodes CDR1 SSHAT and CDR2 FNYEAQ (reference sequence). CDR3 length: 14 amino acids. For the CDR3, the DNA is TGTGCTAGAGATTGGGGGGGCCGCGGGATAACGCAGTATTTT. This sequence encodes CARDWGGRGITQYF.

This clonotype was counted ten times or more. The V call is TRBV10-1, the J call TRBJ2-3, with unresolved D. V shed 10 bases and J shed 6 bases, with 2 bases lying between them. There are 8 residues in the CDR3. Germline assignment: CDR1 WNHNN and CDR2 SYGVQD (reference sequence). CDR3 region: CATDTQYF. The CDR3 nucleotides read TGCGCCACGGATACGCAGTATTTT.

This clonotype was detected only a few times. The chain combines TRBV13 with TRBJ1-5, with D uncertain. From germline, CDR1 is PRHDT and CDR2 FYEKMQ (reference sequence). V was pared by 2 bases and J by 10 bases, with 27 bases between. The CDR3 consists of 18 residues. DNA for the CDR3: TGTGCCAGCAGCTTACGTCGGGGAGGGCGGAGCCCCCAGGAACCCCAGCATTTT. This gives the protein CASSLRRGGRSPQEPQHF.

Regarding this clonotype: A read error is possible here, since a much larger clone lies one base away. This chain joins TRBV11-2 and TRBJ2-1; 7 bases are shared with TRBD2. Looked up from germline, CDR1 is SGHAT and CDR2 is FQNNGV. The CDR3 length is 16 residues. V lost 4 bases and J lost 9; bases outside the gene matches: 15. The CDR3 region is CASSSSGTTGRIEQFF. CDR3 bases: TGTGCCAGCAGCTCATCCGGGACTACCGGGAGAATTGAGCAGTTCTTC.

This chain uses TRBV9 with TRBJ2-3, with D perhaps matching TRBD1 (5 bases). CDR1 and CDR2 from the germline V gene are SGDLS and YYNGEE. The CDR3 is 16 amino acids. Trimming shortened V by 0 bases and J by 2 bases, and 13 bases separated the two germline ends. CDR3 bases: TGTGCCAGCAGCGTAGGTGCAGGGCATTACACAGATACGCAGTATTTT. Translated, it gives CASSVGAGHYTDTQYF. Using reference TRBV9 and TRBJ2-3 for the parts outside the CDR3, the full variable domain is DSGVTQTPKHLITATGQRVTLRCSPRSGDLSVYWYQQSLDQGLQFLIQYYNGEERAKGNILERFSAQQFPDLHSELNLSSLELGDSALYFCASSVGAGHYTDTQYFGPGTRLTVL.

This clonotype was recorded at least ten times. The chain links TRBV6-5 to TRBJ1-2; 8 bases fit TRBD1. In germline, CDR1 is MNHEY, CDR2 SVGAGI. The CDR3 runs to 14 residues. Germline trimming cut 8 bases from V and 8 bases from J; bases unmatched to any gene: 13. CDR3 DNA: TGTGCCAGCGGGTCCGGACAGGGTCATCGGGGCTACACCTTC. It yields the protein CASGSGQGHRGYTF.

About this clonotype itself: A much larger clone lies one base from this, so it may be a read error. The chain uses TRBV18 and TRBJ2-7, with TRBD1 identical over 7 bases. After removal of 8 bases from V and 0 bases from J, the junction contained 4 bases not matched to a gene. The length of the CDR3 is 13 residues. Germline V gene sequence: CDR1 KGHSH, CDR2 LQKENI. The CDR3 nucleotides read TGTGCCAGCCCGACAGGGTCCTCCTACGAGCAGTACTTC. This sequence encodes CASPTGSSYEQYF.

This clonotype showed up many times. The rearrangement links TRBV7-6 to TRBJ2-2; no clear D gene. There are 14 residues in the CDR3. Germline loops: CDR1 SGHVS, CDR2 FNYEAQ. Trimming left V 5 bases short and J 0 bases short, with 7 bases between. In DNA, the CDR3 is TGTGCCAGCAGCCTCCACCCGAACACCGGGGAGCTGTTTTTT. It encodes CASSLHPNTGELFF.

CDR3 in amino acids: CASSRATGGAQDTEAFF. In DNA, the CDR3 is TGTGCCAGTAGTAGGGCTACAGGGGGCGCACAAGACACTGAAGCTTTCTTT. The chain recombines TRBV19 with TRBJ1-1; 9 bases are shared with TRBD1. The V segment lost 4 bases and the J segment 3 bases; nucleotides outside the gene matches: 12. Looked up from germline, CDR1 is LNHDA and CDR2 is SQIVND (reference sequence). CDR3 size: 17 residues.

This sequence joins TRBV5-5 and TRBJ2-6, with D uncertain. The germline gives CDR1 SGHKS, CDR2 YYEKEE (reference sequence). V dropped 0 bases and J dropped 0 bases, with 10 bases sitting between them. The CDR3 runs to 17 residues. The CDR3 sequence: CASSLARHYSGANVLTF. CDR3 nucleotide sequence: TGTGCCAGCAGCTTGGCCCGACACTACTCTGGGGCCAACGTCCTGACTTTC. Variable domain in full (rest from reference TRBV5-5 and TRBJ2-6): DAGVTQSPTHLIKTRGQQVTLRCSPISGHKSVSWYQQVLGQGPQFIFQYYEKEERGRGNFPDRFSARQFPNYSSELNVNALLLGDSALYLCASSLARHYSGANVLTFGAGSRLTVL.

This clonotype was recorded at least ten times. This chain links TRBV24-1 with TRBJ2-1; 10 bases agree with TRBD1. The CDR3 has 15 residues. V lost 4 bases, J lost 7 bases, and 6 bases stayed unmatched. Germline V gene sequence: CDR1 KGHDR, CDR2 SFDVKD. CDR3 nucleotides: TGTGCCACCAGTGACCCGGGACAGGGGTCAAATGAGCAGTTCTTC. This gives the protein CATSDPGQGSNEQFF.

This clonotype was found many times. V usage is TRBV11-3 and J usage is TRBJ2-5; no firm D call. The CDR3 is made up of 12 amino acids. Germline V gives CDR1 SGHNT, CDR2 YENEEA. The germline V and J ends were trimmed by 0 bases and 4 bases, with 3 bases remaining between them. CDR3 nucleotide sequence: TGTGCCAGCAGCTTAGACGGAGAGACCCAGTACTTC. Translated, it gives CASSLDGETQYF.